Following are 8 T cell receptor beta chains from one sample sequenced in a study of blood T cell repertoires in COVID-19. The method was immunoSEQ multiplex PCR; TCRdb's version includes in-frame clones alone and lacks a portion of them. This table has tens of thousands of clones, about nine tenths appearing once. The sequencing sample was made of peripheral blood. These receptors all stem from a man in his fifties or sixties with active or convalescent COVID-19.

V gene TRBV28 combines with J gene TRBJ2-4; weak D call: TRBD2 (6 bases). V was shortened by 5 bases and J by 0 bases, with 14 bases between the two germline ends. The CDR3 covers 16 residues. The germline gives CDR1 MDHEN, CDR2 SYDVKM. The CDR3 nucleotides are TGTGCCAGCAGTCCGAAGGGAGGCGAAGCCAAAAACATTCAGTACTTC. This translates into CASSPKGGEAKNIQYF.

The rearrangement joins TRBV7-2 to TRBJ2-5; 8 nucleotides match TRBD2. Germline trimming cut 2 bases from V and 9 bases from J; bases unmatched to any gene: 11. Germline-derived CDR1 and CDR2 are SGHTA and FQGNSA. The CDR3 has 15 residues. CDR3 region: CASSLWGLVVSAQYF. The DNA of the CDR3 is TGTGCCAGCAGCTTATGGGGACTAGTTGTCTCGGCCCAGTACTTC.

This clone showed up just a few times. This sequence joins TRBV19 and TRBJ2-2; D perhaps matches TRBD1 (6 bases). Trimming shortened V by 3 bases and J by 0 bases, and 11 bases separated the two germline ends. The length of the CDR3 is 16 residues. The germline V gene encodes CDR1 LNHDA and CDR2 SQIVND (reference sequence). This CDR3 is CASSILGAANTGELFF. The CDR3 nucleotides are TGTGCCAGTAGTATTCTGGGGGCTGCGAACACCGGGGAGCTGTTTTTT.

This clone was observed a handful of times. The chain couples TRBV6-2 or TRBV6-3 to TRBJ2-7; TRBD2 might be the D (6 bases). Looked up from germline, CDR1 is MNHEY and CDR2 is SVGEGT. This CDR3 has 15 residues. The germline V and J ends were trimmed by 6 bases and 0 bases, with 15 bases remaining between them. The CDR3 here is CASSLRRGSSYEQYF. As DNA, the CDR3 is TGTGCCAGCAGCTTACGTCGGGGGAGCTCCTACGAGCAGTACTTC.

V is TRBV29-1 and J is TRBJ1-2, with a weak D call TRBD1 (5 bases). Germline CDR1 reads SQVTM; CDR2 reads ANQGSEA. V lost 6 bases and J lost 6, with 11 bases in between. This CDR3 contains 11 residues. The CDR3 coding sequence is TGCAGCGTCGGGGGAAGCAATGGCTACACCTTC. This codes for CSVGGSNGYTF.

This clone was seen only once. The chain couples TRBV5-4 to TRBJ2-1; D gene uncertain. The V end lost 1 base, the J end lost 9 bases, and 5 bases lay between the germline ends. The CDR3 totals 11 residues. Germline V gives CDR1 SGHNT, CDR2 YYREEE (reference sequence). CDR3 residues: CASSLLREQFF. The CDR3 DNA follows: TGTGCCAGCAGCTTGCTTCGTGAGCAGTTCTTC. Looking up the rest from reference TRBV5-4 and TRBJ2-1 gives the full variable domain: ETGVTQSPTHLIKTRGQQVTLRCSSQSGHNTVSWYQQALGQGPQFIFQYYREEENGRGNFPPRFSGLQFPNYSSELNVNALELDDSALYLCASSLLREQFFGPGTRLTVL.

The V gene is TRBV7-9, the J gene TRBJ1-2; TRBD1 aligns across 9 bases. Germline V CDR1 and CDR2: SEHNR, FQNEAQ (reference sequence). The V and J ends lost 2 bases and 5 bases, in that order; junction bases with no gene match: 6. The CDR3 consists of 15 residues. In DNA form, the CDR3 reads TGTGCCAGCAGCTTAAGGTCGGGACAGGGATATGGCTACACCTTC. Translated: CASSLRSGQGYGYTF.

The table lists this clone with many counts. The chain recombines TRBV19 with TRBJ1-1, with 7 bases matching TRBD1. The CDR3 has 14 amino acids. Germline CDR1 and CDR2: LNHDA and SQIVND (reference sequence). With V trimmed by 6 bases and J by 1 base, 5 bases remained unmatched. The chain's CDR3 is CASRRQGQNTEAFF. CDR3 DNA sequence: TGTGCCAGTAGGAGACAGGGACAGAACACTGAAGCTTTCTTT.